The subject of this entry is one TCR beta chain. The antigen is not known. The sample comes from a study of yellow fever vaccine responses in identical twins. TCRdb recomputed calls from the RT-PCR reads with MiXCR, one row per CDR3 protein. The sample lists over a thousand distinct CDR3 sequences; 80% were seen once. V dropped 5 bases and J dropped 5; count of bases not matched to a gene: 6. The CDR3 spans 15 residues. General study results and limits: Vaccine-induced T cell responses in twins were reportedly observed to appear partly convergent, partly personalized.

This receptor was taken from a female donor who received the yellow fever vaccine. Sequences were derived from T cells from blood (PBMCs), unsorted or a sorted subset (not recorded which), sampled before or after yellow fever vaccination (not recorded which). The chain recombines TRBV7-1 with TRBJ2-1; TRBD2 matches at 10 bases. Being an ORF, TRBV7-1 has a function that is uncertain. The CDR3 DNA follows: TGTGCCAGCAGCCTCAGCGGGAGGGTAAACAATGAGCAGTTCTTC. This translates into CASSLSGRVNNEQFF.